The next 25 T cell receptor beta chains were all read from a single sample in a study of cytotoxic CD8 clonotypes in ibrutinib-treated CLL. Profiled with immunoSEQ multiplex PCR; TCRdb holds only in-frame clones, not every one. The data show about 70,000 clones, just over 90% seen once. The sample in question was PBMCs, obtained after 12 months of ibrutinib treatment. The source of these receptors is a human donor with chronic lymphocytic leukemia.

This chain connects TRBV9 to TRBJ2-1; perhaps D is TRBD1 or TRBD2 (5 bases each). Between the trimmed V and J ends, which lost 1 base and 10 bases, there was a span of 21 bases. The length of the CDR3 is 16 residues. Germline V CDR1 and CDR2: SGDLS, YYNGEE. CDR3 region: CASSVSVSRAAGEQFF. The CDR3 nucleotides are TGTGCCAGCAGCGTAAGCGTTTCCAGGGCGGCGGGCGAGCAGTTCTTC.

The rearrangement joins TRBV29-1 to TRBJ2-1; TRBD1 agrees at 8 bases. The CDR3 contains 14 residues. Germline V gives CDR1 SQVTM, CDR2 ANQGSEA. V trimming: 4 bases; J trimming: 10 bases; junction bases outside the gene matches: 12. Here the CDR3 DNA reads TGCAGCGTTGTGGTCGACAGGGGCAAGACCGAGCAGTTCTTC. Encoded protein: CSVVVDRGKTEQFF.

The chain has TRBV29-1 and TRBJ1-1; perhaps TRBD1 as D (6 bases). The CDR3 covers 13 residues. V lost 7 bases to trimming and J lost 5 bases, with 17 bases between them. Germline loops: CDR1 SQVTM, CDR2 ANQGSEA. This chain's CDR3 is CSALSPGVTEAFF. The CDR3 nucleotides read TGCAGCGCCCTATCACCAGGGGTAACTGAAGCTTTCTTT.

This clone was counted once. This chain uses TRBV6-1 with TRBJ2-2; D unclear. The CDR3 spans 15 residues. The germline CDR1 and CDR2 sequences are MNHNS and SASEGT. V was pared by 4 bases and J by 0 bases, with 9 bases between. As DNA, the CDR3 is TGTGCCAGCAGTGTCGACACTTCGAACACCGGGGAGCTGTTTTTT. This gives the protein CASSVDTSNTGELFF.

The rearrangement uses TRBV29-1 and TRBJ2-5; a possible D gene is TRBD1 (6 bases). Trimming took 5 bases from V and 4 from J, leaving 17 bases between them. Germline loops: CDR1 SQVTM, CDR2 ANQGSEA. The CDR3 runs to 14 residues. The DNA of the CDR3 is TGCAGCGTTCTCCAACAGGGAAAAGGAGAGACCCAGTACTTC. Translating gives CSVLQQGKGETQYF.

This rearrangement joins TRBV7-3 to TRBJ2-4, with 10 bases fitting TRBD2. Germline V CDR1 and CDR2: SGHTA, FQGTGA. V lost 5 bases, J lost 8 bases, and 21 bases stayed unmatched. This CDR3 contains 19 residues. The CDR3 region has the DNA TGTGCCAGCAGCCCCCTCCCCACGGGGCTAGCGGGAGTAGTGGACATTCAGTACTTC. Its translation is CASSPLPTGLAGVVDIQYF.

The chain recombines TRBV10-2 with TRBJ2-1; 12 nucleotides agree with TRBD2. V trimming: 5 bases; J trimming: 9 bases; junction bases outside the gene matches: 8. Germline values: CDR1 WSHSY, CDR2 SAAADI. The CDR3 has 15 amino acids. CDR3 in DNA: TGCGCCAGCAGTCTTCCTAGCGGGAGGGCCGGTGAGCAGTTCTTC. Protein: CASSLPSGRAGEQFF.

The chain carries TRBV6-6 and TRBJ2-1, with TRBD2 matching 11 bases. With V trimmed by 8 bases and J by 7 bases, 7 bases remained unmatched. Germline V gene sequence: CDR1 MNHNY, CDR2 SVGAGI (reference sequence). This CDR3 is 14 amino acids long. The CDR3 region is CASSTSGDVNEQFF. CDR3 nucleotides: TGTGCCAGCTCGACTAGCGGGGACGTGAATGAGCAGTTCTTC.

The chain uses TRBV5-1 and TRBJ1-1, with TRBD1 matching 9 bases. V gave up 0 bases and J gave up 3 bases; unmatched junction bases: 9. Germline V gives CDR1 SGHRS, CDR2 YFSETQ. The CDR3 consists of 17 residues. The CDR3: CASSLAGDRASYTEAFF. CDR3 coding DNA: TGCGCCAGCAGCTTGGCGGGGGACAGGGCCTCGTACACTGAAGCTTTCTTT.

The J gene is TRBJ2-1, the V gene TRBV29-1; D not resolved. The V gene lost 6 bases and the J gene lost 9 bases, with 15 bases spanning the gap. Per the germline V gene, CDR1 is SQVTM and CDR2 is ANQGSEA. The CDR3 runs 12 residues. The CDR3 DNA sequence: TGCAGCGTCCACGAACCAGTATCTGAGCAGTTCTTC. Translated, it gives CSVHEPVSEQFF.

The chain links TRBV9 to TRBJ2-7; TRBD2 might be the D (6 bases). CDR3 length: 14 amino acids. Germline CDR1 SGDLS, CDR2 YYNGEE. V lost 4 bases, J lost 7 bases, and 18 bases lay in between. CDR3 in DNA: TGTGCCAGCAGCCTCAGCCCTTCGGCGGGAGAGCAGTACTTC. As protein: CASSLSPSAGEQYF.

This chain connects TRBV7-2 to TRBJ2-7; no clear D. The CDR3 totals 11 residues. V shed 5 bases and J shed 5 bases, with 7 bases lying between them. CDR1 is SGHTA, CDR2 FQGNSA, per germline. As DNA, the CDR3 is TGTGCCAGCAGCCCGCGCCACGAGCAGTACTTC. It codes for CASSPRHEQYF. Together with reference TRBV7-2 and TRBJ2-7, the CDR3 gives the full variable domain: GAGVSQSPSNKVTEKGKDVELRCDPISGHTALYWYRQSLGQGLEFLIYFQGNSAPDKSGLPSDRFSAERTGGSVSTLTIQRTQQEDSAVYLCASSPRHEQYFGPGTRLTVT.

This chain links TRBV5-8 with TRBJ1-5, with D hard to call. The CDR3 is made up of 14 amino acids. The V end lost 0 bases, the J end lost 4 bases, and 8 bases lay between the germline ends. CDR1 is SGHTS, CDR2 YDEGEE, per germline. CDR3 sequence (DNA): TGTGCCAGCAGCTTGGGGCGCATAAATCAGCCCCAGCATTTT. This codes for CASSLGRINQPQHF. The entire variable domain, with the rest obtained from reference TRBV5-8 and TRBJ1-5, is as follows: EAGVTQSPTHLIKTRGQQATLRCSPISGHTSVYWYQQALGLGLQFLLWYDEGEERNRGNFPPRFSGRQFPNYSSELNVNALELEDSALYLCASSLGRINQPQHFGDGTRLSIL.

The rearrangement joins TRBV7-9 to TRBJ2-1; TRBD2 agrees at 12 bases. CDR1 SEHNR and CDR2 FQNEAQ come from the germline V gene (reference sequence). With 3 bases clipped from V and 7 bases from J, the junction kept 4 bases outside the gene matches. CDR3 size: 15 residues. The CDR3 loop reads CASSLTSGSVNEQFF. CDR3 DNA: TGTGCCAGCAGCTTGACTAGCGGGAGTGTGAATGAGCAGTTCTTC.

This chain's CDR3 is CAWSDYRTSGSTDTQYF. As DNA, the CDR3 is TGTGCCTGGAGCGACTATCGGACTAGCGGGAGCACAGATACGCAGTATTTT. The chain links TRBV30 to TRBJ2-3; TRBD2 aligns across 11 bases. The length of the CDR3 is 17 residues. Per the germline V gene, CDR1 is GTSNPN and CDR2 is SVGIG (reference sequence). After removal of 3 bases from V and 0 bases from J, the junction contained 8 bases not matched to a gene.

The V gene is TRBV6-1, the J gene TRBJ2-7; no clear D. The CDR3 consists of 14 residues. V shed 4 bases and J shed 0 bases, with 10 bases lying between them. Germline CDR1 and CDR2: MNHNS and SASEGT. CDR3 loop: CASSVEQYSYEQYF. The CDR3, as DNA: TGTGCCAGCAGTGTAGAACAGTACTCCTACGAGCAGTACTTC.

The chain employs TRBV5-4 and TRBJ2-1; D is unresolved. The CDR3 has 13 amino acids. From germline, CDR1 is SGHNT and CDR2 YYREEE (reference sequence). The germline V and J ends were trimmed by 2 bases and 4 bases, with 7 bases remaining between them. The CDR3 sequence: CASSLNGYNEQFF. The DNA of the CDR3 is TGTGCCAGCAGCTTAAACGGATACAATGAGCAGTTCTTC.

The chain is built from TRBV7-9 and TRBJ1-2, with 12 positions matching TRBD1. The CDR3 has 15 residues. Per the germline V gene, CDR1 is SEHNR and CDR2 is FQNEAQ (reference sequence). V was clipped by 9 bases and J by 2 bases; unmatched bases: 7. In DNA form, the CDR3 reads TGTGCCAGTAGGACCGGGACAGGGGGCAACTATGGCTACACCTTC. Amino acid sequence: CASRTGTGGNYGYTF.

The genes are TRBV7-3 and TRBJ2-3; TRBD2 matches at 13 bases. The CDR3 spans 15 residues. J gave up 5 bases and V 5 bases, and 4 bases lay outside the gene matches. Germline V CDR1 and CDR2: SGHTA, FQGTGA. DNA of the CDR3: TGTGCCAGCAGCCTTGGACTAGCGGGAGTAGATACGCAGTATTTT. Protein sequence: CASSLGLAGVDTQYF.

The chain employs TRBV28 and TRBJ1-1; possible D gene TRBD1, 5 bases. The ends were cut back, 4 bases at V and 0 bases at J, with 12 bases in the middle. CDR3 length: 15 amino acids. Germline values: CDR1 MDHEN, CDR2 SYDVKM. CDR3 loop: CASSWGSWMNTEAFF. In DNA form, the CDR3 reads TGTGCCAGCAGTTGGGGGAGTTGGATGAACACTGAAGCTTTCTTT.

The chain uses TRBV4-3 and TRBJ2-5; 7 nucleotides agree with TRBD2. Germline V gives CDR1 LGHNA, CDR2 YSLEER. V lost 1 base to trimming and J lost 2 bases; unmatched junction nucleotides: 10. The CDR3 is 17 amino acids. DNA for the CDR3: TGCGCCAGCAGCCAAGCGAACGCGGGAGAGGGGCAAGAGACCCAGTACTTC. It encodes CASSQANAGEGQETQYF.

The chain employs TRBV30 and TRBJ2-3, with TRBD1 identical over 8 bases. Germline V gene lookup returns CDR1 GTSNPN and CDR2 SVGIG (reference sequence). The CDR3 covers 14 residues. V lost 1 base to trimming and J lost 2 bases; unmatched junction nucleotides: 2. CDR3 nucleotide sequence: TGTGCCTGGAGTGCAGGGGGCTACACAGATACGCAGTATTTT. Encoded protein: CAWSAGGYTDTQYF. The whole variable domain, remainder taken from reference TRBV30 and TRBJ2-3, is SQTIHQWPATLVQPVGSPLSLECTVEGTSNPNLYWYRQAAGRGLQLLFYSVGIGQISSEVPQNLSASRPQDRQFILSSKKLLLSDSGFYLCAWSAGGYTDTQYFGPGTRLTVL.

The chain carries TRBV7-9 and TRBJ1-1, with D possibly being TRBD1 (6 bases). Trimming removed 1 base at V and 7 bases at J, with 10 bases between. The CDR3 is 13 residues long. In germline, CDR1 is SEHNR, CDR2 FQNEAQ (reference sequence). In DNA form, the CDR3 reads TGTGCCAGCAGCTTAGTGGACAGTCTTGAAGCTTTCTTT. Translated: CASSLVDSLEAFF.

The J gene is TRBJ2-6, the V gene TRBV19; D remains unclear. Germline CDR1 reads LNHDA; CDR2 reads SQIVND (reference sequence). The CDR3 consists of 14 residues. With 4 bases removed from V and 4 bases from J, the gap between germline ends came to 8 bases. For the CDR3, the DNA is TGTGCCAGTAGTACGGGCCCGGGGGCCAACGTCCTGACTTTC. This encodes CASSTGPGANVLTF.

This clone has a handful of counts. The J gene is TRBJ2-7, the V gene TRBV28; D possibly uses TRBD1 or TRBD2 (5 bases each). This CDR3 contains 15 residues. V was pared by 4 bases and J by 3 bases, with 16 bases between. Per the germline V gene, CDR1 is MDHEN and CDR2 is SYDVKM. CDR3 sequence reads: CASSSLLGTFYEQYF. The CDR3 nucleotides are TGTGCCAGCAGTTCCCTACTAGGGACCTTCTACGAGCAGTACTTC.